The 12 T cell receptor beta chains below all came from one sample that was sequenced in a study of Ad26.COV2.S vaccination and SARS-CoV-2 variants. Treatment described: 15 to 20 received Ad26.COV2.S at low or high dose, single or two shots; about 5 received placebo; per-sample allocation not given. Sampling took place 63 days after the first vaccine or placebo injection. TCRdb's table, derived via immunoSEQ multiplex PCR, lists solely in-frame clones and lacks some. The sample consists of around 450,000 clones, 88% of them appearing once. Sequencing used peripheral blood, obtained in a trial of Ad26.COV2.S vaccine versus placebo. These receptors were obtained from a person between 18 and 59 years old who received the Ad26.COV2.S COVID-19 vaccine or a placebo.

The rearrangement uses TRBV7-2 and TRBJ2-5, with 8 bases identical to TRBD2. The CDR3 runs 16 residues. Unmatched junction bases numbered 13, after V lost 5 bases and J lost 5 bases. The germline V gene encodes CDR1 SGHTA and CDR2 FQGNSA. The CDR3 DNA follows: TGTGCCAGCAGCCCGGGGGGGGGTTCGCGCCCCGAGACCCAGTACTTC. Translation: CASSPGGGSRPETQYF.

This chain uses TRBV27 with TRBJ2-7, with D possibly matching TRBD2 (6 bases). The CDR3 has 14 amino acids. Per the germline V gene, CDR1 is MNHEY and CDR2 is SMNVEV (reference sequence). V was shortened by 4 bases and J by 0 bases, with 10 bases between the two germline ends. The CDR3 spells CASSYAGLSYEQYF. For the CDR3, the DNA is TGTGCCAGCAGTTATGCGGGGCTCTCCTACGAGCAGTACTTC.

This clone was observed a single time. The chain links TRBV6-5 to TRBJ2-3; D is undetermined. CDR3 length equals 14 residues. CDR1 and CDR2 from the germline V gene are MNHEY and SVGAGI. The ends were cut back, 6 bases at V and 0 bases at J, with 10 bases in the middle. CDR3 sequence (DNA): TGTGCCAGCAGCCCAGGAGAGAGCACAGATACGCAGTATTTT. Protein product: CASSPGESTDTQYF.

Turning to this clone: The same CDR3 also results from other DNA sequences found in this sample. The CDR3 DNA follows: TGTGCCAGCAGCCAAGATAGCGGGAATCAGCCCCAGCATTTT. Encoded protein: CASSQDSGNQPQHF. The chain employs TRBV3-1 (or the pseudogene TRBV3-2) and TRBJ1-5; D ambiguous. This CDR3 region has 14 residues. The V gene lost 0 bases and the J gene lost 4 bases, with 7 bases spanning the gap. CDR1 is LGHDT and CDR2 is YNNKEL in the germline V gene (reference sequence).

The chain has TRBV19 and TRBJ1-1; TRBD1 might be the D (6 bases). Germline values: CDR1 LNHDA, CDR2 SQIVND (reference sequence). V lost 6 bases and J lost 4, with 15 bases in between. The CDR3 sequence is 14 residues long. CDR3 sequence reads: CASSLAGGPTEAFF. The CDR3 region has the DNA TGTGCCAGTAGCTTGGCGGGGGGGCCCACTGAAGCTTTCTTT.

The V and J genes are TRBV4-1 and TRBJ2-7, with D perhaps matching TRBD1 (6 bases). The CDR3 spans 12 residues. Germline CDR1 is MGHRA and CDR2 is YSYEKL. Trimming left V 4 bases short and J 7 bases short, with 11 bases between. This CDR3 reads CASSLIGGEQYF. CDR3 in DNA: TGCGCCAGCAGCCTCATAGGGGGTGAGCAGTACTTC.

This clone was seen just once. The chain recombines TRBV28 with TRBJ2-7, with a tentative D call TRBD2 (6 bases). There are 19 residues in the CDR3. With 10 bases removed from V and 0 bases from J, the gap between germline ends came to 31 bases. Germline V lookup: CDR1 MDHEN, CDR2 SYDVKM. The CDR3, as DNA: TGTGCCATCTCGGGGGTTCCTAGGGCCTTTCCACCTCACTCCTACGAGCAGTACTTC. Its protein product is CAISGVPRAFPPHSYEQYF. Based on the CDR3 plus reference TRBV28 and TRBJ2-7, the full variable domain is DVKVTQSSRYLVKRTGEKVFLECVQDMDHENMFWYRQDPGLGLRLIYFSYDVKMKEKGDIPEGYSVSREKKERFSLILESASTNQTSMYLCAISGVPRAFPPHSYEQYFGPGTRLTVT.

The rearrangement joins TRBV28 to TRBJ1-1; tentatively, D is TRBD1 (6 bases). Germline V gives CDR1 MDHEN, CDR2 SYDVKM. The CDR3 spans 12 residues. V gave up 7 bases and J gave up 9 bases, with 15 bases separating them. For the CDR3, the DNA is TGTGCCAGCACCCTCCCTACAGGGAAAGCTTTCTTT. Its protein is CASTLPTGKAFF. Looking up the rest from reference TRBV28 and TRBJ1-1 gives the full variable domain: DVKVTQSSRYLVKRTGEKVFLECVQDMDHENMFWYRQDPGLGLRLIYFSYDVKMKEKGDIPEGYSVSREKKERFSLILESASTNQTSMYLCASTLPTGKAFFGQGTRLTVV.

This CDR3 is CASSLSGHLGTGELFF. The CDR3 DNA is TGTGCCAGCAGCTTGAGTGGCCACCTCGGCACCGGGGAGCTGTTTTTT. This chain connects TRBV11-3 to TRBJ2-2; D gene unclear. This CDR3 spans 16 amino acids. In germline, CDR1 is SGHNT, CDR2 YENEEA. Trimming left V 3 bases short and J 4 bases short, with 15 bases between.

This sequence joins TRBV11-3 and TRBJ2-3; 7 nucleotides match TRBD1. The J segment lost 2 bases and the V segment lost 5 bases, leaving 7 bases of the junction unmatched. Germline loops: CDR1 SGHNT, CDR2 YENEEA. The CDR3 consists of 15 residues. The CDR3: CASSRQGLITDTQYF. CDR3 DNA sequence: TGTGCCAGCAGCAGACAGGGCCTGATCACAGATACGCAGTATTTT.

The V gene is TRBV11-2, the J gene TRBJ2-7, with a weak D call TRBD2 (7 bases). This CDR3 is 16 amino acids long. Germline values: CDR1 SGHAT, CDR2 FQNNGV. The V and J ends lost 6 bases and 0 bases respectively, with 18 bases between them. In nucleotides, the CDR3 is TGTGCCAGCAGTGGGGGGGCCCTAACGATCTCCTACGAGCAGTACTTC. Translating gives CASSGGALTISYEQYF.

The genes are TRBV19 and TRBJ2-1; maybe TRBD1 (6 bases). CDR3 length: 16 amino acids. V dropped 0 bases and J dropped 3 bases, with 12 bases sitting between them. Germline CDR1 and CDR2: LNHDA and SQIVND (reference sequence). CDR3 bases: TGTGCCAGTAGTATAGACTCCGGGACACGCTACAATGAGCAGTTCTTC. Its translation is CASSIDSGTRYNEQFF. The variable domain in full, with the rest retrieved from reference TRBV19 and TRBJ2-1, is DGGITQSPKYLFRKEGQNVTLSCEQNLNHDAMYWYRQDPGQGLRLIYYSQIVNDFQKGDIAEGYSVSREKKESFPLTVTSAQKNPTAFYLCASSIDSGTRYNEQFFGPGTRLTVL.